A few counts support the clone carrying this T cell receptor (beta chain). Its antigen is unknown. This sample is drawn from a study of T-cell reconstitution after alpha-beta-depleted transplantation in children. Preparation of the TCRbeta library was carried out with unique molecular identifiers. TCRdb re-analysed the PCR reads in MiXCR, keeping a single row per CDR3 protein. The table has approximately 500,000 distinct CDR3 sequences, roughly 27% seen once. J was trimmed by 1 base and V by 3 bases; bases with no gene match: 7. The CDR3 runs to 16 residues. Per the germline V gene, CDR1 is SGHRS and CDR2 is YFSETQ. General observations from the study: Recipient T cells and thymic progenitors that survived were the source of the high TCRbeta diversity seen at day 60 in some patients. In patients about two months after transplant, alpha-beta T cells reportedly arose from several hundred expanded graft clones. The authors attributed T-cell counts and diversity one year after transplant mostly to newly produced T cells.

The sequenced sample was PBMCs, obtained before TCRalphabeta/CD19-depleted stem cell transplant. This sequence was found in a boy in the first two years of life with Wiskott-Aldrich syndrome, due to receive a stem cell transplant. The chain has TRBV5-1 and TRBJ1-1; 9 bases are shared with TRBD1. The CDR3 is CASSSTGGGRNTEAFF. In DNA, the CDR3 is TGCGCCAGCAGCTCTACAGGGGGCGGAAGGAACACTGAAGCTTTCTTT.